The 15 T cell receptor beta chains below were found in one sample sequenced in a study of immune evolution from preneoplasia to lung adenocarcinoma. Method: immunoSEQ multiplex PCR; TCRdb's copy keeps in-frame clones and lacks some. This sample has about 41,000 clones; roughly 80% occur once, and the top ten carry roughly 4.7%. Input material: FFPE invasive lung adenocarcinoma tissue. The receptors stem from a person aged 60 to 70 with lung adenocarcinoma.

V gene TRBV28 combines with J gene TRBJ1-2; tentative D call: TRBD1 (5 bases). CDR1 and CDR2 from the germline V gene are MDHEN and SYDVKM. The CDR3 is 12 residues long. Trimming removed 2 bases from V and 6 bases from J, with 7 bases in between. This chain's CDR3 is CASSLQGHGYTF. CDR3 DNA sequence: TGTGCCAGCAGTTTACAGGGTCATGGCTACACCTTC.

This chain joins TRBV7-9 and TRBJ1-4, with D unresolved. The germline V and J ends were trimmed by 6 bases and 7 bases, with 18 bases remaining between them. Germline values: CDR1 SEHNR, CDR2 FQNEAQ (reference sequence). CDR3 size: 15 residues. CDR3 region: CASSRGGPVSEKLFF. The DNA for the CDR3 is TGTGCCAGCAGTCGTGGAGGGCCCGTTTCTGAAAAACTGTTTTTT.

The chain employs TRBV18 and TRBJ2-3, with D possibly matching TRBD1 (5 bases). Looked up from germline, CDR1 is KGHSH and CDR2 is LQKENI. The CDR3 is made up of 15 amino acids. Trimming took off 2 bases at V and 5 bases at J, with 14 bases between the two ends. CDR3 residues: CASSPSGGTGDTQYF. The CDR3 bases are TGTGCCAGCTCACCATCAGGCGGCACAGGAGATACGCAGTATTTT.

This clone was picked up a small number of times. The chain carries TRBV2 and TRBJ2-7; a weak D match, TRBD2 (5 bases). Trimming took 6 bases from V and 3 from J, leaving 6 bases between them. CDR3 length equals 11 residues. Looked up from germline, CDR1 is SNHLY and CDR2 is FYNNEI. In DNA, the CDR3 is TGTGCCAGCAGACGGGACTACGAGCAGTACTTC. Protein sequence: CASRRDYEQYF.

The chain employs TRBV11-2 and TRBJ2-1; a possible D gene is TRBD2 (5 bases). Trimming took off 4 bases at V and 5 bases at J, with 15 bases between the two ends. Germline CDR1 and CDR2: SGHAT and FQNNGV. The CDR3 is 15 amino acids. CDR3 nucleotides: TGTGCCAGCAGCTCGACGTATAGCGCGAACAATGAGCAGTTCTTC. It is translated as CASSSTYSANNEQFF. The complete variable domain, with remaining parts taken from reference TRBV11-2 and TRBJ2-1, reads EAGVAQSPRYKIIEKRQSVAFWCNPISGHATLYWYQQILGQGPKLLIQFQNNGVVDDSQLPKDRFSAERLKGVDSTLKIQPAKLEDSAVYLCASSSTYSANNEQFFGPGTRLTVL.

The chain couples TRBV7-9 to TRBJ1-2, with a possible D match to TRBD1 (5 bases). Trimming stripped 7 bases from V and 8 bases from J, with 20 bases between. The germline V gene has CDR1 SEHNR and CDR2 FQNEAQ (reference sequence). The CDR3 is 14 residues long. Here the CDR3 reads CASKKTQGVRGYTF. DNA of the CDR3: TGTGCCAGCAAGAAGACCCAGGGAGTTAGGGGCTACACCTTC. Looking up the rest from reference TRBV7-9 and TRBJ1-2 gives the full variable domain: DTGVSQNPRHKITKRGQNVTFRCDPISEHNRLYWYRQTLGQGPEFLTYFQNEAQLEKSRLLSDRFSAERPKGSFSTLEIQRTEQGDSAMYLCASKKTQGVRGYTFGSGTRLTVV.

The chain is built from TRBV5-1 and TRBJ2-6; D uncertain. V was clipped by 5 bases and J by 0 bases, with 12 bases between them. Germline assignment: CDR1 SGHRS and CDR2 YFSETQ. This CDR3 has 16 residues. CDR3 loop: CASSNGQSSGANVLTF. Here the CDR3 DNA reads TGCGCCAGCAGTAACGGTCAGAGCTCTGGGGCCAACGTCCTGACTTTC.

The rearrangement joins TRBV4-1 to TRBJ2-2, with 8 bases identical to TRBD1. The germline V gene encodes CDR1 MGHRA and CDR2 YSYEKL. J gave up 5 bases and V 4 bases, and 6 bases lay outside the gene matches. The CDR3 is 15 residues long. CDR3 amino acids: CASSPGQGQTGELFF. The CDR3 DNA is TGCGCCAGCAGCCCCGGACAGGGCCAAACCGGGGAGCTGTTTTTT.

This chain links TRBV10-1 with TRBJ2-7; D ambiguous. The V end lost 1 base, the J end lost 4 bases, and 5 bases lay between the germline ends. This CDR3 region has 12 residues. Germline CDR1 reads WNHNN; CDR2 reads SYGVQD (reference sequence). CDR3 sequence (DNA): TGCGCCAGCAGTGAGTGGCAGTACGAGCAGTACTTC. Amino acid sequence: CASSEWQYEQYF.

The CDR3 region is CASSPHSGNTIYF. The CDR3 DNA reads TGTGCCAGCAGTCCCCATTCTGGAAACACCATATATTTT. The genes are TRBV28 and TRBJ1-3; D unclear. Per the germline V gene, CDR1 is MDHEN and CDR2 is SYDVKM. The CDR3 is 13 amino acids. V gave up 5 bases and J gave up 1 base, with 6 bases separating them.

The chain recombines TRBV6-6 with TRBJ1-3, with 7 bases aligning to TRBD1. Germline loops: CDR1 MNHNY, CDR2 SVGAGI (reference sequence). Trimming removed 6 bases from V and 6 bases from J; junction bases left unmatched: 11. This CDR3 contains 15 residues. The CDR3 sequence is CASSWDSPGVNTIYF. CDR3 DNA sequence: TGTGCCAGCAGCTGGGACAGTCCGGGAGTAAACACCATATATTTT.

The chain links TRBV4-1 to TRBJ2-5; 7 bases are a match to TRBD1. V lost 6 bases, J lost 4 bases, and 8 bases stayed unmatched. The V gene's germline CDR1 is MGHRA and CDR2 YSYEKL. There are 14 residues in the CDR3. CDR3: CASSRDREPETQYF. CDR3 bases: TGCGCCAGCAGTCGAGACAGGGAACCAGAGACCCAGTACTTC.

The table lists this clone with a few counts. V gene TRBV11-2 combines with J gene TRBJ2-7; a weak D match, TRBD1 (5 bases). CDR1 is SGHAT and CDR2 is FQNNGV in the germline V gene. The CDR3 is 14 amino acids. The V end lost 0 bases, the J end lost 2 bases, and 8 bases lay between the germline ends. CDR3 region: CASSLDRQTYEQYF. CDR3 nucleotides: TGTGCCAGCAGCTTAGATAGACAGACCTACGAGCAGTACTTC.

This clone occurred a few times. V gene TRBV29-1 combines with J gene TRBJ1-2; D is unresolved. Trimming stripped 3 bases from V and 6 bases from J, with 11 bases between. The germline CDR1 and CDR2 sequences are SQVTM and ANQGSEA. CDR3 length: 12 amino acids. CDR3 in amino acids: CSVDRNGNGYTF. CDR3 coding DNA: TGCAGCGTTGACCGTAATGGTAATGGCTACACCTTC.

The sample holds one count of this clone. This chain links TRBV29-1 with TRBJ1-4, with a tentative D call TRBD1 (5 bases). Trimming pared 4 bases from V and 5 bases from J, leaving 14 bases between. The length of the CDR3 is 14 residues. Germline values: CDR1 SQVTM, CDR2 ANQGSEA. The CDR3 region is CSVVTRGPNEKLFF. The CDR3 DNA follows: TGCAGCGTTGTGACCCGGGGCCCAAATGAAAAACTGTTTTTT.